Reported below is one T cell receptor beta chain. As originally analysed: Reference gene primer amplification yielded estimated nucleated cell counts. Sequencing used immunoSEQ multiplex PCR; TCRdb keeps in-frame clones, though not all of them. The V and J calls and clone size were taken over from that table, and D and trimming were inferred from the DNA. The sample consists of fewer than 250,000 clones, 82% of them appearing once. In germline, CDR1 is SEHNR, CDR2 FQNEAQ (reference sequence). This CDR3 region has 15 residues. Trimming cost V 3 bases and J 7 bases, with 15 bases left between them. This sample was taken from a study of blood T cell repertoires in COVID-19. Study context: The United States, Italy and Spain provided the acute and convalescent COVID-19 samples. T cells, B-cell-depleted T cells, or PBMCs provided the cDNA or gDNA that served as material.

The chain recombines TRBV7-9 with TRBJ1-4, with TRBD1 as a possible D gene (5 bases). Material: peripheral blood. This receptor was taken from a woman between 65 and 79 years old with acute or convalescent COVID-19. The CDR3 sequence is CASSFSGTGGEKLFF. CDR3 nucleotide sequence: TGTGCCAGCAGCTTCTCGGGGACCGGGGGTGAAAAACTGTTTTTT.